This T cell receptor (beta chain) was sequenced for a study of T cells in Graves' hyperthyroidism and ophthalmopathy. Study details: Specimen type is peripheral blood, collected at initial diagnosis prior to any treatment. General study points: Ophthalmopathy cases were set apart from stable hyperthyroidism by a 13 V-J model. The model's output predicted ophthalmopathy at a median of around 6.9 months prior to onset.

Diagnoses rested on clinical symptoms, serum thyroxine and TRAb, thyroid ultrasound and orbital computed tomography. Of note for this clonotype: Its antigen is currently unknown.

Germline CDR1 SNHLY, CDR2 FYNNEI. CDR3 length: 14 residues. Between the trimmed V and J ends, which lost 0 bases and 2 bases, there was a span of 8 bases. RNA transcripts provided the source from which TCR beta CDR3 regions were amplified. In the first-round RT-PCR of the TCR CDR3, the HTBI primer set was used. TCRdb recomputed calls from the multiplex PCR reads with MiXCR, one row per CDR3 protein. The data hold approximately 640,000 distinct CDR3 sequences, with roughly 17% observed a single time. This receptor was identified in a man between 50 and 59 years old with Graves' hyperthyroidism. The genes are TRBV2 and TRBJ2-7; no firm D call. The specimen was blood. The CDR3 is CASSEAAQTYEQYF. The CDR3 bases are TGTGCCAGCAGTGAAGCGGCGCAGACCTACGAGCAGTACTTC.